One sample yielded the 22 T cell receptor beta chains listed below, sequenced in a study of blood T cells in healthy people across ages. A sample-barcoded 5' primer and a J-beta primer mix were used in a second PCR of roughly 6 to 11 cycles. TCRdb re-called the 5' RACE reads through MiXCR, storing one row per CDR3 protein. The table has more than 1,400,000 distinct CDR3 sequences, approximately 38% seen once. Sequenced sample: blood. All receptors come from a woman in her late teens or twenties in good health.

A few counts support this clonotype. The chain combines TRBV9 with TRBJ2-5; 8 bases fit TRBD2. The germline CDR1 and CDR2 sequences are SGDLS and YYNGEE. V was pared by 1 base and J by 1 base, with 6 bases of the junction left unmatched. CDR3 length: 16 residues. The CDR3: CASSVHLRGGQETQYF. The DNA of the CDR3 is TGTGCCAGCAGCGTACATCTCCGGGGGGGCCAAGAGACCCAGTACTTC.

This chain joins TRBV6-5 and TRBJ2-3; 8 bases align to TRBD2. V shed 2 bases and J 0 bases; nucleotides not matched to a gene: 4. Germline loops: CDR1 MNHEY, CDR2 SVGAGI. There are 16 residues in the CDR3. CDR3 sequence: CASSYRGGASTDTQYF. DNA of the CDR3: TGTGCCAGCAGTTACCGGGGGGGCGCTAGCACAGATACGCAGTATTTT.

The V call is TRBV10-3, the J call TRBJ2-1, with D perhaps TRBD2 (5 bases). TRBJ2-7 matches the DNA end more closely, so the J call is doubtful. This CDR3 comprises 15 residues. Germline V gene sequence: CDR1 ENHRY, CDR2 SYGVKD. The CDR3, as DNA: TGTGCCATCAGTGATGCGGGCGGCTCCTACAATGAGCAGTACTTC. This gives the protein CAISDAGGSYNEQYF.

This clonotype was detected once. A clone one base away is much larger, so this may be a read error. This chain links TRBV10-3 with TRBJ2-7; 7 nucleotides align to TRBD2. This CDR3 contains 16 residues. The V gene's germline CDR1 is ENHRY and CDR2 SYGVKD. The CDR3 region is CAISAPAGRNSYGQYF. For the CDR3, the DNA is TGTGCCATCAGTGCCCCAGCGGGGCGAAACTCCTACGGGCAGTACTTC.

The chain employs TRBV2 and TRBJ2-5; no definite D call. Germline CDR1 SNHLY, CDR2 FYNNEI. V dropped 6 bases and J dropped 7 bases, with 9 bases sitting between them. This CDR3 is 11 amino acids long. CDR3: CASRSRGTQYF. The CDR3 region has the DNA TGTGCCAGCAGATCGAGAGGGACCCAGTACTTC.

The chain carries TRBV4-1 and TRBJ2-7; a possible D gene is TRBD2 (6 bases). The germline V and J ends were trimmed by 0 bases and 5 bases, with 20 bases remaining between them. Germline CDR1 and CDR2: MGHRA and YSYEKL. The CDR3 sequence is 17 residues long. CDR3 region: CASSQDLSGVVSDEQYF. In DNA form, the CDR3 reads TGCGCCAGCAGCCAAGATCTGTCGGGGGTCGTGTCCGACGAGCAGTACTTC.

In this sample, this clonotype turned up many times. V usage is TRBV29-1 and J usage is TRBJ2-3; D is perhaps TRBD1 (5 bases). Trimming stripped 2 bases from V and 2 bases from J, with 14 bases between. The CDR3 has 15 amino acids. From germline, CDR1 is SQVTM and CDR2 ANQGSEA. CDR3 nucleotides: TGCAGCGTTGAATCTCGGACAACTGACACAGATACGCAGTATTTT. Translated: CSVESRTTDTDTQYF.

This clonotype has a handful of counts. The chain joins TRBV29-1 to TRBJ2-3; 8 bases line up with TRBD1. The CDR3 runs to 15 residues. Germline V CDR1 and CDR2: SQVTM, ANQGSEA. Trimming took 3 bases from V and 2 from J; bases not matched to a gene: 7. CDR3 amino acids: CSVEGTGQATDTQYF. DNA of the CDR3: TGCAGCGTTGAGGGGACAGGTCAAGCCACAGATACGCAGTATTTT.

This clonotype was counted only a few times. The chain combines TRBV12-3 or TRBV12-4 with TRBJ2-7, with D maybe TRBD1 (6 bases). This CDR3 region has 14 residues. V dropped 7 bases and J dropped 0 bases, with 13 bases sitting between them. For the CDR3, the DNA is TGTGCCAGCACAGGGGATCCTAGCTCCTACGAGCAGTACTTC. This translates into CASTGDPSSYEQYF.

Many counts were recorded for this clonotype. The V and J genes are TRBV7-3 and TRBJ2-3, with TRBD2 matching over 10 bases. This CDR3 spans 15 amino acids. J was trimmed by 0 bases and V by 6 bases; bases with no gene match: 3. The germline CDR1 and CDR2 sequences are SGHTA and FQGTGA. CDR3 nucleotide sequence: TGTGCCAGCAGGTCTAGCGGGGGTAGCACAGATACGCAGTATTTT. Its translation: CASRSSGGSTDTQYF.

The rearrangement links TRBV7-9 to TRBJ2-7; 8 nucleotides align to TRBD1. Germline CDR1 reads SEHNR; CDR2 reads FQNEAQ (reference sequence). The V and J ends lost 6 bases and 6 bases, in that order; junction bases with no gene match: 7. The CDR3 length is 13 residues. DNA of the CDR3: TGTGCCAGCAGTCCGGGACAGGAGGGCGAGCAGTACTTC. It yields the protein CASSPGQEGEQYF. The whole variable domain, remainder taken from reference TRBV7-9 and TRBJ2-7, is DTGVSQNPRHKITKRGQNVTFRCDPISEHNRLYWYRQTLGQGPEFLTYFQNEAQLEKSRLLSDRFSAERPKGSFSTLEIQRTEQGDSAMYLCASSPGQEGEQYFGPGTRLTVT.

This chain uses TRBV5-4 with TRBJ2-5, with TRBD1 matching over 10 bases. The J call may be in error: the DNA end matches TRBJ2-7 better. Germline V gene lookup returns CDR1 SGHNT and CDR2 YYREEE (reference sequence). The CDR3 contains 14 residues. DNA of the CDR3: TGTGCCAGCCGAACTGTGGGACAGGGGAGCGAGCAGTACTTC. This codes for CASRTVGQGSEQYF.

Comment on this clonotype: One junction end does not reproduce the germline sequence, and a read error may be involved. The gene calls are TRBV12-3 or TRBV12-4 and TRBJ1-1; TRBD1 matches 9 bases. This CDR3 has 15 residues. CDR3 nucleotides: TGTGCCAGCAGTCCTAACAGGGGGCTGAACACTGAGGCTTTCTTT. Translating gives CASSPNRGLNTEAFF.

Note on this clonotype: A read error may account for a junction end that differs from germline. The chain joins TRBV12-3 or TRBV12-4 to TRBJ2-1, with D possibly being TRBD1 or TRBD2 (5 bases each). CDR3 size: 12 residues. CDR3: CASSFGAQEQIF. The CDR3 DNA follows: TGTGCCAGCAGTTTCGGGGCTCAAGAGCAGATCTTC.

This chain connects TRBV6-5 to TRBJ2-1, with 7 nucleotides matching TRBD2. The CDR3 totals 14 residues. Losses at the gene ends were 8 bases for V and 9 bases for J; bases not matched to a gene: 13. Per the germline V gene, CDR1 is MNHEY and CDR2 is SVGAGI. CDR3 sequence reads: CASQTPGLTSEQFF. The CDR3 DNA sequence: TGTGCCAGCCAAACCCCGGGACTAACCAGTGAGCAGTTCTTC.

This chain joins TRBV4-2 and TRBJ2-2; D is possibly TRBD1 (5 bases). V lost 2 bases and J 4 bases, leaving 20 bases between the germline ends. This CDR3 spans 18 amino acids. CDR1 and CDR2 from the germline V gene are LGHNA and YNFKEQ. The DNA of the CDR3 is TGTGCCAGCAGCCAACCTTCTTTTGACAGCGCACCCACCGGGGAGCTGTTTTTT. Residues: CASSQPSFDSAPTGELFF.

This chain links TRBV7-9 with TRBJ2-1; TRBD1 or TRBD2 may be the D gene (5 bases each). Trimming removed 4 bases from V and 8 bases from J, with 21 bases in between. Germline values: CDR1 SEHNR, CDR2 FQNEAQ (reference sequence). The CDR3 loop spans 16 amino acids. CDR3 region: CASSWGSGTPLHEQFF. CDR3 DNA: TGTGCCAGCAGCTGGGGGTCCGGGACCCCCCTCCATGAGCAGTTCTTC.

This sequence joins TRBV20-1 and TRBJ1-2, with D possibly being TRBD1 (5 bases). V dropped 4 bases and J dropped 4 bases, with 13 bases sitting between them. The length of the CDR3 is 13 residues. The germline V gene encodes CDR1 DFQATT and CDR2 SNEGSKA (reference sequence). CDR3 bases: TGCAGTGCTATCGGGGCTTGGGGCTATGGCTACACCTTC. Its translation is CSAIGAWGYGYTF.

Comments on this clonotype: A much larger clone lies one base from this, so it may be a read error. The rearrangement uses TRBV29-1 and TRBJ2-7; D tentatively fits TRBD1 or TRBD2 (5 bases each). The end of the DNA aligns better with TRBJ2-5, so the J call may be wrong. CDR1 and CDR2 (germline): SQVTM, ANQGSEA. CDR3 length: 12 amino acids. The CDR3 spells CSGGYGAETQYF. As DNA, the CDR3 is TGCAGCGGGGGGTATGGCGCAGAGACCCAGTACTTC.

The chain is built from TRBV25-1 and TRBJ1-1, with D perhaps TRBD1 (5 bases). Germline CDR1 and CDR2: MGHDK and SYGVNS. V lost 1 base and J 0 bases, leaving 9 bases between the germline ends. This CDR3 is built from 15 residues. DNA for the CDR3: TGTGCCAGCAGTGAATGGGGCAGGGTGAACACTGAAGCTTTCTTT. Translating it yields CASSEWGRVNTEAFF.

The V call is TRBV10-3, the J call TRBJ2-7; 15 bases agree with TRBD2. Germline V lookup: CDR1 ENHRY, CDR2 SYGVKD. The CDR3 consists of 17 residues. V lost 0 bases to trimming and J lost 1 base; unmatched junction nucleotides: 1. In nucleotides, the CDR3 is TGTGCCATCAGTGAGTCCGGGACTAGCGGGGGGTCCTACGAGCAGTACTTC. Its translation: CAISESGTSGGSYEQYF.

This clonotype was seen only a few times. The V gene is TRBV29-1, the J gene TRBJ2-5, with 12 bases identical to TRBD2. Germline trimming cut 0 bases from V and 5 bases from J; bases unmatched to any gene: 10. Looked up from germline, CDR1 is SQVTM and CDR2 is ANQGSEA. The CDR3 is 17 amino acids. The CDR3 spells CSVEDGLAGGPVETQYF. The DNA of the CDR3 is TGCAGCGTTGAAGATGGCCTAGCGGGAGGGCCGGTTGAGACCCAGTACTTC.